The 9 T cell receptor beta chains given below trace back to one sample, sequenced in a study of blood T cell repertoires in COVID-19. Produced via immunoSEQ multiplex PCR; TCRdb's table is partial and in-frame only. This sample has under 80,000 clones, with roughly nine tenths found just once. The sample consisted of peripheral blood. The origin of the receptors is a man at least 80 years old in a cohort sampled during active COVID-19.

The V and J genes are TRBV18 and TRBJ2-1; D perhaps matches TRBD1 (6 bases). CDR3 length: 14 residues. The germline V gene has CDR1 KGHSH and CDR2 LQKENI. The germline V and J ends were trimmed by 6 bases and 1 base, with 10 bases remaining between them. This chain's CDR3 is CASSPTGSYNEQFF. Written as DNA, the CDR3 is TGTGCCAGCTCCCCCACAGGGTCCTACAATGAGCAGTTCTTC.

This chain connects TRBV6-2 or TRBV6-3 to TRBJ2-7, with 11 bases that match TRBD2. With 4 bases clipped from V and 0 bases from J, the junction kept 2 bases outside the gene matches. The CDR3 consists of 15 residues. The germline V gene has CDR1 MNHEY and CDR2 SVGEGT. CDR3 region: CASSSGTSGSYEQYF. The CDR3 coding sequence is TGTGCCAGCAGTTCCGGGACTAGCGGCTCCTACGAGCAGTACTTC.

The rearrangement joins TRBV5-1 to TRBJ2-7; TRBD2 aligns across 7 bases. Per germline, CDR1 SGHRS and CDR2 YFSETQ. The CDR3 extends over 13 amino acids. The trim removed 0 bases at V and 3 bases at J, leaving 0 bases unmatched. The CDR3 loop reads CASSLERGYEQYF. The CDR3 DNA follows: TGCGCCAGCAGCTTGGAGCGGGGCTACGAGCAGTACTTC. Filled out from reference TRBV5-1 and TRBJ2-7, the complete variable domain reads KAGVTQTPRYLIKTRGQQVTLSCSPISGHRSVSWYQQTPGQGLQFLFEYFSETQRNKGNFPGRFSGRQFSNSRSEMNVSTLELGDSALYLCASSLERGYEQYFGPGTRLTVT.

This CDR3 reads CASSYRGDSNQPQHF. CDR3 nucleotides: TGTGCCAGCAGTTACCGAGGAGATAGCAATCAGCCCCAGCATTTT. The chain joins TRBV6-2 or TRBV6-3 to TRBJ1-5; D remains unclear. CDR1 is MNHEY and CDR2 is SVGEGT in the germline V gene. This CDR3 spans 15 amino acids. The V end was cut by 2 bases, the J end by 0 bases, with 8 bases between.

V is TRBV3-1 (or the pseudogene TRBV3-2) and J is TRBJ1-4, with D possibly matching TRBD1 (5 bases). V gave up 1 base and J gave up 7 bases, with 7 bases separating them. The CDR3 loop spans 13 amino acids. CDR1 and CDR2 from the germline V gene are LGHDT and YNNKEL (reference sequence). For the CDR3, the DNA is TGTGCCAGCAGCCAAGGGAGGGGTGAAAAACTGTTTTTT. It is translated as CASSQGRGEKLFF.

J is TRBJ1-2 and V is TRBV3-1 (or the pseudogene TRBV3-2); TRBD1 matches 8 bases. The germline V gene has CDR1 LGHDT and CDR2 YNNKEL (reference sequence). The CDR3 has 17 residues. With V trimmed by 4 bases and J by 4 bases, 14 bases remained unmatched. CDR3 sequence (DNA): TGTGCCAGCAGCCCCTGGACAGGGTCTCTAAGTGGCTATGGCTACACCTTC. Its protein product is CASSPWTGSLSGYGYTF.

This clone has only a few counts. This chain links TRBV9 with TRBJ2-5; 10 bases are shared with TRBD2. The CDR3 has 17 amino acids. CDR1 is SGDLS, CDR2 YYNGEE, per germline. After removal of 0 bases from V and 5 bases from J, the junction contained 10 bases not matched to a gene. This CDR3 reads CASSVGWSGGAGETQYF. CDR3 coding DNA: TGTGCCAGCAGCGTAGGATGGAGCGGGGGGGCCGGTGAGACCCAGTACTTC.

The chain uses TRBV7-9 and TRBJ2-3; D possibly corresponds to TRBD1 (6 bases). The CDR3 contains 17 residues. Germline V gene lookup returns CDR1 SEHNR and CDR2 FQNEAQ (reference sequence). V shed 1 base and J shed 3 bases, with 17 bases lying between them. CDR3 in DNA: TGTGCCAGCAGCTTAGGGGTTACAGGGATTAAGACAGATACGCAGTATTTT. This sequence encodes CASSLGVTGIKTDTQYF.

This clone was found a few times. The chain carries TRBV5-6 and TRBJ1-6; 8 bases map to TRBD1. V dropped 2 bases and J dropped 4; count of bases not matched to a gene: 2. Germline CDR1 reads SGHDT; CDR2 reads YYEEEE. The CDR3 loop spans 15 amino acids. Here the CDR3 reads CASSLGQGYNSPLHF. DNA for the CDR3: TGTGCCAGCAGCTTAGGACAGGGTTATAATTCACCCCTCCACTTT. Complete variable domain (other parts from reference TRBV5-6 and TRBJ1-6): DAGVTQSPTHLIKTRGQQVTLRCSPKSGHDTVSWYQQALGQGPQFIFQYYEEEERQRGNFPDRFSGHQFPNYSSELNVNALLLGDSALYLCASSLGQGYNSPLHFGNGTRLTVT.